The 31 T cell receptor beta chains below come from one sample, sequenced in a study of tissue T cells after allogeneic stem cell transplantation. Clones were read by immunoSEQ multiplex PCR, and TCRdb kept only the in-frame ones, dropping some. The table records 2,000 or so clones, 55% of them present only once. Time point: mouse harvest day 7 after allogeneic transplant. Tail vein injection delivered 10^7 T-cell-depleted bone marrow cells and 10^6 splenic CD5+ T cells. Sequencing was carried out using liver tissue. The source is a female BALB/c mouse given C57BL/6 T cells with graft-versus-host disease after an allogeneic hematopoietic cell transplant.

On this clone: The gene symbols are mouse symbols. The sequenced fragment ends 1 residue before the CDR3 boundary, so the rest is inferred from the germline J gene. V usage is TRBV1 and J usage is TRBJ2-4; D unresolved. In germline, CDR1 is NSQYPW, CDR2 LRSPGD (reference sequence). V lost 0 bases to trimming and J lost 5 bases, with 0 bases between them. The CDR3 runs 11 residues. The CDR3 reads CTCSAENTLYF. The part of the CDR3 DNA that was read is TGCACCTGCAGTGCAGAAAACACCTTGTAC.

This clone was detected only once. Germline is not matched at one junction end, which may reflect a read error. Here the gene names and germline are mouse. The read falls 1 residue short of the CDR3 end, and the missing part is taken from the germline J gene. V and J are TRBV29 and TRBJ2-3; 8 positions agree with TRBD1. Germline V gene data show CDR1 as MSHET and CDR2 as SYDVDS. This CDR3 contains 15 residues. CDR3 residues: CVSSPGGAGAETLYF. The part of the CDR3 DNA that was read is TGTGTTAGCAGTCCAGGGGGCGCGGGTGCAGAAACGCTGTAT.

This clone was detected only a few times. Gene names are the mouse ones. The read stops 1 residue short of the end of the CDR3; the missing end is completed from the germline J gene. The chain carries TRBV23 and TRBJ2-4; whether TRBD1, the table's D call, matches the DNA was not checked. The CDR3 consists of 12 residues. From germline, CDR1 is KGHTA and CDR2 FQNQQP. The CDR3 here is CSSSQTENTLYF. The CDR3 bases that were read are TGCTCCAGCAGTCAAACAGAAAACACCTTGTAC.

Turning to this clone: Gene names follow the mouse nomenclature. The sequenced CDR3 bases are TGTGCCAGCAGTATAGCTTACCAGGGGCGTAACCAAGACACCCAGTAC. Translating gives CASSIAYQGRNQDTQY. From start to end, the CDR3 is CASSIAYQGRNQDTQYF. V gene TRBV19 combines with J gene TRBJ2-5; tentative D call: TRBD1 (6 bases). The observed sequence ends 1 residue before the CDR3 terminus, with the missing tail filled in from the germline J gene. This CDR3 region has 17 residues. From germline, CDR1 is FNHDT and CDR2 SITEND (reference sequence). The V end lost 0 bases, the J end lost 0 bases, and 14 bases lay between the germline ends.

This clone occurred a few times. The gene symbols are mouse symbols. The read finishes 1 residue shy of the CDR3 end, and the germline J gene is used to complete it. V gene TRBV23 combines with J gene TRBJ1-5; the table calls TRBD1, which could not be checked here. CDR1 is KGHTA and CDR2 is FQNQQP in the germline V gene. The CDR3 totals 16 residues. Incomplete CDR3 DNA: TGCTCCAGCAGTCAGACAGGGGGAAGGAACAACCAGGCTCCGCTT. Translated, it gives CSSSQTGGRNNQAPL. The complete CDR3 protein is CSSSQTGGRNNQAPLF.

Worth noting for this clone: Here the gene names and germline are mouse. Read data end 1 residue before the CDR3 end; the end is taken from the germline J gene. V usage is TRBV29 and J usage is TRBJ1-3; weak D call: TRBD1 (5 bases). Per the germline V gene, CDR1 is MSHET and CDR2 is SYDVDS. Trimming pared 8 bases from V and 2 bases from J, leaving 10 bases between. This CDR3 spans 13 amino acids. The DNA read from the CDR3 is TGTGCTAGCGAGACCAGGGCTGGAAATACGCTCTAT. Translation gives CASETRAGNTLY. The CDR3 in full is CASETRAGNTLYF. The full variable domain, completed using reference TRBV29 and TRBJ1-3, is DMKVTQMPRYLIKRMGENVLLECGQDMSHETMYWYRQDPGLGLQLIYISYDVDSNSEGDIPKGYRVSRKKREHFSLILDSAKTNQTSVYFCASETRAGNTLYFGEGSRLIVV.

With regard to this clone: Mouse gene names and germline throughout. The read halts 1 residue ahead of the CDR3 end, with the missing end drawn from the germline J gene. The genes are TRBV17 and TRBJ2-1; 7 bases line up with TRBD2. Germline CDR1 is MNHDT and CDR2 is YYDKIL. The CDR3 spans 14 residues. The V and J ends lost 5 bases and 0 bases, in that order; junction bases with no gene match: 1. The CDR3 sequence is CASSLGDNYAEQFF. The sequenced part of the CDR3 DNA is TGTGCTAGCAGTCTGGGGGATAACTATGCTGAGCAGTTC. The full variable domain, with the rest looked up from reference TRBV17 and TRBJ2-1, is DTTVKQNPRYKLARVGKPVNLICSQTMNHDTMYWYQKKPNQAPKLLLFYYDKILNREADTFEKFQSSRPNNSFCSLYIGSAGLEYSAMYLCASSLGDNYAEQFFGPGTRLTVL.

The sample holds a few counts of this clone. Mouse germline and gene names are used. The read comes to an end 1 residue before the CDR3 does, leaving the germline J gene to fill in the end. The J gene is TRBJ2-7, the V gene TRBV26, with D unresolved. Germline CDR1 reads KGHPV; CDR2 reads FQNQEV (reference sequence). Deletions cut 0 bases from V and 0 bases from J, with 6 bases between. This CDR3 spans 14 amino acids. The sequenced part of the CDR3 DNA is TGTGCCAGCAGTCTGTCGCAGAGCTCCTATGAACAGTAC. Protein product: CASSLSQSSYEQY. From start to end, the CDR3 is CASSLSQSSYEQYF.

This clone was observed a single time. Each gene name is a mouse one. Read sequence stops 1 residue before the CDR3 end, and the germline J gene provides the missing end. This chain joins TRBV13-2 and TRBJ1-4; 8 bases fit TRBD1. The germline gives CDR1 NNHNN, CDR2 SYGAGS (reference sequence). The CDR3 has 16 residues. The V segment lost 0 bases and the J segment 7 bases; nucleotides outside the gene matches: 8. The sequenced part of the CDR3 DNA is TGTGCCAGCGGTGATGCTAGGACAGGGAGGGGCGAAAGATTATTT. Its translation: CASGDARTGRGERLF. In full, the CDR3 reads CASGDARTGRGERLFF.

In the case of this clone: Genes here carry mouse names. The sequenced fragment ends 1 residue before the CDR3 boundary, so the rest is inferred from the germline J gene. The chain carries TRBV19 and TRBJ2-7; 8 positions match TRBD2. The CDR3 consists of 14 residues. Germline V gene data show CDR1 as FNHDT and CDR2 as SITEND (reference sequence). The J segment lost 0 bases and the V segment lost 2 bases, leaving 1 base of the junction unmatched. Here the CDR3 reads CASSIWGGSYEQYF. Incomplete CDR3 DNA: TGTGCCAGCAGTATTTGGGGGGGCTCCTATGAACAGTAC.

Worth noting for this clone: The gene names here belong to mouse. The CDR3 extends 1 residue past the end of the read, so its final part is completed from the germline J gene. The rearrangement joins TRBV26 to TRBJ2-3; weak D call: TRBD1 (5 bases). Germline assignment: CDR1 KGHPV and CDR2 FQNQEV (reference sequence). V gave up 7 bases and J gave up 1 base, with 12 bases separating them. The CDR3 spans 14 residues. The part of the CDR3 DNA that was read is TGTGCCAGCACCCCGGGAGGGGGTGCAGAAACGCTGTAT. Translated: CASTPGGGAETLY. The whole CDR3 is CASTPGGGAETLYF.

A remark on this clone: Genes and germline are mouse. The observed sequence ends 1 residue before the CDR3 terminus, with the missing tail filled in from the germline J gene. The chain carries TRBV5 and TRBJ2-2; TRBD2 agrees at 10 bases. The CDR3 has 15 residues. Germline CDR1 reads LGHNA; CDR2 reads YNLKQL (reference sequence). Unmatched junction bases numbered 1, after V lost 0 bases and J lost 6 bases. The covered CDR3 bases are TGTGCCAGCAGCCAAGAGACTGGGGGGTCCGGGCAGCTCTAC. Translated: CASSQETGGSGQLY. The entire CDR3 protein reads CASSQETGGSGQLYF.

Turning to this clone: Gene names are mouse gene names. The read ends 1 residue early relative to the CDR3; the germline J gene fills the gap. V and J are TRBV2 and TRBJ2-5, with D possibly matching TRBD1 (5 bases). The germline gives CDR1 LGHNA, CDR2 YSYQKL. Between the trimmed V and J ends, which lost 2 bases and 4 bases, there was a span of 10 bases. The CDR3 is 14 amino acids. The CDR3 DNA, read in part, is TGTGCCAGCAGCCAACAGGGAAGAGAAGACACCCAGTAC. Translation gives CASSQQGREDTQY. The entire CDR3 protein is CASSQQGREDTQYF.

On this clone: All gene names here are mouse names. The read gets to within 1 residue of the CDR3 end, and the germline J gene fills in the rest. V gene TRBV15 combines with J gene TRBJ1-4; D gene unclear. This CDR3 spans 14 amino acids. Germline values: CDR1 SGHND, CDR2 FRSKSL. Trimming stripped 4 bases from V and 1 base from J, with 7 bases between. Partial CDR3 DNA: TGTGCCAGCAGTTCCGACACTTCCAACGAAAGATTATTT. Translated: CASSSDTSNERLF. The CDR3, in full, reads CASSSDTSNERLFF.

On this clone: Mouse germline and gene names are used. The missing CDR3 end, 1 residue past where the read stops, is filled in from the germline J gene. The chain employs TRBV16 and TRBJ1-1; D is ambiguous. V shed 3 bases and J shed 3 bases, with 8 bases lying between them. The CDR3 length is 13 residues. Germline CDR1 reads SGHSA; CDR2 reads FRNQAP. The CDR3 DNA, read in part, is TGTGCAAGCAGCTTGGAGGGAGACACAGAAGTCTTC. It translates to CASSLEGDTEVF. The whole CDR3 region reads CASSLEGDTEVFF.

As to this clone: The genes are named according to mouse. CDR3 in amino acids: CASRPGQQNTLYF. The sequenced CDR3 bases are TGTGCCAGCAGACCGGGACAACAAAACACCTTGTAC. The chain is built from TRBV26 and TRBJ2-4; D is perhaps TRBD1 (6 bases). From the germline J gene comes the end of the CDR3, since the read stops 1 residue before it. Trimming took off 6 bases at V and 3 bases at J, with 10 bases between the two ends. From germline, CDR1 is KGHPV and CDR2 FQNQEV (reference sequence). The CDR3 totals 13 residues.

Regarding this clone: The genes are named according to mouse. Sequencing ends 1 residue short of the CDR3 end; the germline J gene provides the rest. This sequence joins TRBV26 and TRBJ1-1, with 8 bases that match TRBD1. The CDR3 loop spans 16 amino acids. V was clipped by 0 bases and J by 0 bases; unmatched bases: 3. Germline lookup yields CDR1 KGHPV and CDR2 FQNQEV (reference sequence). The CDR3 sequence is CASSLSPGGANTEVFF. The CDR3 bases that were read are TGTGCCAGCAGTCTGTCTCCAGGGGGCGCAAACACAGAAGTCTTC.

As regards this clone: The gene symbols are mouse symbols. The CDR3 end falls 1 residue outside the read, so it is completed with the germline J gene. The gene calls are TRBV12-1 and TRBJ1-1; the D gene is possibly TRBD1 (5 bases). The CDR3 is 13 amino acids. Germline-derived CDR1 and CDR2 are SGHSN and HYEKVE. Trimming removed 3 bases at V and 1 base at J, with 8 bases between. The CDR3 spells CASSSRVNTEVFF. Incomplete CDR3 DNA: TGTGCCAGCTCTTCCAGGGTAAACACAGAAGTCTTC.

As to this clone: Here the gene names and germline are mouse. The covered CDR3 bases are TGTGCTAGCAGTTTATCCTCGGGACTGGGGGACACCCAGTAC. The encoded protein is CASSLSSGLGDTQY. The entire CDR3 protein is CASSLSSGLGDTQYF. The chain links TRBV29 to TRBJ2-5; 10 bases fit TRBD2. Read data end 1 residue before the CDR3 end; the end is taken from the germline J gene. CDR1 is MSHET, CDR2 SYDVDS, per germline. This CDR3 is 15 amino acids long. The V segment lost 0 bases and the J segment 6 bases; nucleotides outside the gene matches: 3.

On this clone itself: Gene labels here are mouse ones. The read comes to an end 1 residue before the CDR3 does, leaving the germline J gene to fill in the end. The genes are TRBV26 and TRBJ1-1; D is perhaps TRBD1 (5 bases). The CDR3 sequence is 13 residues long. Germline assignment: CDR1 KGHPV and CDR2 FQNQEV (reference sequence). V shed 5 bases and J shed 0 bases, with 7 bases lying between them. CDR3 residues: CASSWTSNTEVFF. The sequenced part of the CDR3 DNA is TGTGCCAGCAGTTGGACATCAAACACAGAAGTCTTC.

Comments on this clone: All gene names here are mouse names. The CDR3 end lies 1 residue beyond the end of the read and is filled in from the germline J gene. The chain carries TRBV26 and TRBJ1-4, with D possibly being TRBD1 (5 bases). The germline V gene encodes CDR1 KGHPV and CDR2 FQNQEV (reference sequence). V lost 4 bases and J lost 3, with 9 bases in between. This CDR3 comprises 14 residues. CDR3 region: CASSPTQANERLFF. The DNA read from the CDR3 is TGTGCCAGCAGTCCGACACAGGCCAACGAAAGATTATTT.

Concerning this clone itself: Mouse gene names and germline throughout. The CDR3 is cut off 1 residue early in the read; its end comes from the germline J gene. The V and J genes are TRBV26 and TRBJ2-3; D ambiguous. Germline lookup yields CDR1 KGHPV and CDR2 FQNQEV (reference sequence). V was clipped by 6 bases and J by 0 bases, with 4 bases between them. The CDR3 sequence is 12 residues long. The DNA read from the CDR3 is TGTGCCAGCAGCCATAGTGCAGAAACGCTGTAT. It specifies CASSHSAETLY. The complete CDR3 reads CASSHSAETLYF.

Details on this clone: The genes and germline here are from mouse. Coverage ceases 1 residue before the CDR3 finishes, and the germline J gene fills in the end. The V call is TRBV15, the J call TRBJ2-1; D is undetermined. Germline V gene data show CDR1 as SGHND and CDR2 as FRSKSL. V lost 2 bases to trimming and J lost 6 bases, with 2 bases between them. This CDR3 comprises 11 residues. The covered CDR3 bases are TGTGCCAGCAGTTTAAGTGCTGAGCAGTTC. Residues: CASSLSAEQF. The CDR3, in full, reads CASSLSAEQFF.

This clone turned up a few times. Genes here carry mouse names. The read is 1 residue too short to cover the CDR3 end, so that end is filled in from the germline J gene. The chain uses TRBV4 and TRBJ2-7, with TRBD1 matching over 7 bases. Germline V gene lookup returns CDR1 LGHDT and CDR2 YNNKQL (reference sequence). The V and J ends lost 5 bases and 3 bases, in that order; junction bases with no gene match: 4. This CDR3 spans 13 amino acids. This CDR3 reads CASSRDRFYEQYF. Incomplete CDR3 DNA: TGTGCCAGCAGCCGGGACAGATTCTATGAACAGTAC.

Concerning this clone itself: The gene symbols are mouse symbols. The read ends 1 residue early relative to the CDR3; the germline J gene fills the gap. This chain joins TRBV26 and TRBJ2-5; 9 nucleotides line up with TRBD2. This CDR3 is built from 14 residues. The ends lost 3 bases at V and 7 bases at J; junction bases unmatched: 5. Germline V gene lookup returns CDR1 KGHPV and CDR2 FQNQEV (reference sequence). The CDR3 bases that were read are TGTGCCAGCAGTCTCGGACTGGGGATGAACACCCAGTAC. Protein product: CASSLGLGMNTQY. The full CDR3 protein is CASSLGLGMNTQYF.

This clone has only a few counts. Gene names and germline refer to mouse. Coverage ceases 1 residue before the CDR3 finishes, and the germline J gene fills in the end. The chain links TRBV26 to TRBJ1-2, with D unclear. The germline CDR1 and CDR2 sequences are KGHPV and FQNQEV (reference sequence). Trimming shortened V by 5 bases and J by 2 bases, and 9 bases separated the two germline ends. The CDR3 covers 13 residues. CDR3: CASSLENNSDYTF. CDR3 DNA, as far as it was read: TGTGCCAGCAGTTTGGAAAACAACTCCGACTACACC. Full variable domain (remainder filled in from reference TRBV26 and TRBJ1-2): NSKVIQTPRYLVKGQGQKAKMRCIPEKGHPVVFWYQQNKNNEFKFLINFQNQEVLQQIDMTEKRFSAECPSNSPCSLEIQSSEAGDSALYLCASSLENNSDYTFGSGTRLLVI.

About this clone itself: Gene names are the mouse ones. The CDR3 extends 1 residue past the end of the read, so its final part is completed from the germline J gene. V usage is TRBV2 and J usage is TRBJ2-3; D gene uncertain. Germline V gene data show CDR1 as LGHNA and CDR2 as YSYQKL. V lost 4 bases to trimming and J lost 1 base, with 0 bases between them. The CDR3 length is 11 residues. The CDR3 here is CASSRAETLYF. CDR3 DNA, as far as it was read: TGTGCCAGCAGCCGTGCAGAAACGCTGTAT.

Worth noting for this clone: These gene names are mouse names. The observed sequence ends 1 residue before the CDR3 terminus, with the missing tail filled in from the germline J gene. This rearrangement joins TRBV19 to TRBJ2-7; D may be TRBD2 (7 bases). The CDR3 covers 12 residues. V lost 7 bases to trimming and J lost 4 bases, with 12 bases between them. The germline V gene encodes CDR1 FNHDT and CDR2 SITEND (reference sequence). The CDR3 bases that were read are TGTGCCAGCCTGGGGGCTCTATATGAACAGTAC. Its protein is CASLGALYEQY. From start to end, the CDR3 is CASLGALYEQYF.

On this clone: Mouse gene names apply. The observed sequence ends 1 residue before the CDR3 terminus, with the missing tail filled in from the germline J gene. The V gene is TRBV3, the J gene TRBJ2-3; D gene unclear. The V end lost 4 bases, the J end lost 3 bases, and 8 bases lay between the germline ends. Germline V lookup: CDR1 SNHLY, CDR2 FYNGKV (reference sequence). The CDR3 runs 13 residues. The CDR3 protein is CASSWGSAETLYF. The DNA read from the CDR3 is TGTGCCAGCAGCTGGGGTAGCGCAGAAACGCTGTAT.

About this clone itself: Germline and genes here are mouse. The sequenced fragment ends 1 residue before the CDR3 boundary, so the rest is inferred from the germline J gene. The V and J genes are TRBV26 and TRBJ2-1; the match to TRBD2 covers 11 bases. This CDR3 comprises 16 residues. Trimming at V came to 6 bases and at J to 0 bases, leaving 4 bases not matched to a gene. The germline V gene has CDR1 KGHPV and CDR2 FQNQEV (reference sequence). The sequenced CDR3 bases are TGTGCCAGCAGCCGACTGGGGGGGTATAACTATGCTGAGCAGTTC. It is translated as CASSRLGGYNYAEQF. The whole CDR3 region reads CASSRLGGYNYAEQFF.

This clone was picked up one time. The gene names here belong to mouse. The CDR3 is cut off 1 residue early in the read; its end comes from the germline J gene. At the DNA level, this CDR3 is encoded by other sequences in the same sample as well. The chain couples TRBV26 to TRBJ2-3, with unresolved D. CDR1 is KGHPV and CDR2 is FQNQEV in the germline V gene (reference sequence). V was cut by 4 bases and J by 0 bases, with 2 bases left in between. This CDR3 is built from 12 residues. CDR3 bases read: TGTGCCAGCAGTCCTAGTGCAGAAACGCTGTAT. It encodes CASSPSAETLY. The whole CDR3 sequence is CASSPSAETLYF.